The sequence of this T cell receptor (beta chain) was determined in a study of blood T cell repertoires in COVID-19. The wider study: The analysed material was cDNA or gDNA that came from T cells, B-cell-depleted T cells, or PBMCs.

How the authors handled the data: Nucleated cell number was recorded as an estimate derived from reference gene primer amplification. Clones were sequenced by immunoSEQ multiplex PCR, and TCRdb holds only the in-frame ones, with some missing. That table is the source of V, J and clone size, and D and trimming were worked out from the DNA. The profile covers around 59,000 clones, with 80% to 85% appearing a single time and under 30% taken by the ten largest. The source is an elderly woman with active or convalescent COVID-19. The sample taken for sequencing was peripheral blood.

DNA for the CDR3: TGTGCCAGCAGCCAGAAAGGAAGGGGGCTGGCTGAAGCTTTCTTT. Translating it yields CASSQKGRGLAEAFF. The rearrangement links TRBV3-1 (or the pseudogene TRBV3-2) to TRBJ1-1; 7 nucleotides line up with TRBD1. CDR1 and CDR2 (germline): LGHDT, YNNKEL (reference sequence). The CDR3 totals 15 residues. J was trimmed by 6 bases and V by 3 bases; bases with no gene match: 10.